Presented here are 26 T cell receptor beta chains from one specimen sequenced in a study of blood T cell repertoires in COVID-19. The assay was immunoSEQ multiplex PCR, and TCRdb's table has in-frame clones only and misses some. The table lists around 300,000 clones, nearly 90% of them singletons. Sequencing was performed on peripheral blood. These receptors were taken from a man in his late teens or twenties with active or convalescent COVID-19.

The chain joins TRBV6-6 to TRBJ1-4, with D possibly matching TRBD1 (6 bases). V shed 2 bases and J shed 1 base, with 11 bases lying between them. The CDR3 has 16 amino acids. Germline CDR1 and CDR2: MNHNY and SVGAGI (reference sequence). CDR3 DNA sequence: TGTGCCAGCAGTTACGGGTTGGGACAAACTAATGAAAAACTGTTTTTT. This encodes CASSYGLGQTNEKLFF.

The chain couples TRBV19 to TRBJ2-3, with D possibly TRBD1 on 6 matching bases. From germline, CDR1 is LNHDA and CDR2 SQIVND (reference sequence). The germline V and J ends were trimmed by 5 bases and 0 bases, with 21 bases remaining between them. CDR3 size: 18 residues. CDR3 DNA: TGTGCCAGTAGTCCCGGGCGCAGGGGACAAACTAGCACAGATACGCAGTATTTT. Protein: CASSPGRRGQTSTDTQYF.

The gene calls are TRBV2 and TRBJ2-7, with TRBD1 matching over 9 bases. V lost 6 bases to trimming and J lost 3 bases; unmatched junction nucleotides: 15. Per germline, CDR1 SNHLY and CDR2 FYNNEI. The CDR3 has 17 amino acids. CDR3 DNA: TGTGCCAGCAGGTACTCCGGGACAGGGATAAGTCTCTACGAGCAGTACTTC. It yields the protein CASRYSGTGISLYEQYF.

The chain joins TRBV19 to TRBJ1-2; TRBD1 aligns across 8 bases. J gave up 4 bases and V 0 bases, and 4 bases lay outside the gene matches. The V gene's germline CDR1 is LNHDA and CDR2 SQIVND (reference sequence). CDR3 length equals 15 residues. CDR3 DNA: TGTGCCAGTAGTATAGATCGGACAGGGTTCTATGGCTACACCTTC. As protein: CASSIDRTGFYGYTF.

This chain links TRBV25-1 with TRBJ2-5; D not certain. Germline CDR1 reads MGHDK; CDR2 reads SYGVNS. Trimming stripped 2 bases from V and 1 base from J, with 8 bases between. The length of the CDR3 is 14 residues. This CDR3 is CASSERSFQETQYF. CDR3 sequence (DNA): TGTGCCAGCAGTGAACGGTCGTTCCAAGAGACCCAGTACTTC.

The genes are TRBV9 and TRBJ2-5; 8 bases line up with TRBD2. Germline V gene lookup returns CDR1 SGDLS and CDR2 YYNGEE. The trim removed 0 bases at V and 1 base at J, leaving 2 bases unmatched. This CDR3 has 15 amino acids. This CDR3 reads CASSVVAGSQETQYF. The CDR3 DNA follows: TGTGCCAGCAGCGTAGTAGCGGGGAGCCAAGAGACCCAGTACTTC.

This chain links TRBV4-3 with TRBJ2-2; 8 bases agree with TRBD2. CDR3 length: 18 residues. Trimming removed 0 bases from V and 4 bases from J; junction bases left unmatched: 10. CDR1 is LGHNA, CDR2 YSLEER, per germline. CDR3 residues: CASSQERDTSGPTGELFF. The DNA for the CDR3 is TGCGCCAGCAGCCAAGAAAGGGACACTAGCGGACCCACCGGGGAGCTGTTTTTT.

The chain couples TRBV7-8 to TRBJ2-3, with 7 bases that match TRBD1. From germline, CDR1 is SGHVS and CDR2 FQNEAQ. CDR3 length equals 16 residues. V trimming: 5 bases; J trimming: 4 bases; junction bases outside the gene matches: 12. The CDR3 loop reads CASSAYRGSAADTQYF. The CDR3 coding sequence is TGTGCCAGCAGCGCCTACAGGGGCTCGGCTGCAGATACGCAGTATTTT.

The chain couples TRBV6-5 to TRBJ1-1; D remains unclear. The V end was cut by 6 bases, the J end by 2 bases, with 10 bases between. The CDR3 has 13 amino acids. In germline, CDR1 is MNHEY, CDR2 SVGAGI. CDR3 in DNA: TGTGCCAGCAGAGTGACGGGTAACACTGAAGCTTTCTTT. This translates into CASRVTGNTEAFF.

V gene TRBV11-2 combines with J gene TRBJ2-7; 10 bases line up with TRBD2. V was pared by 6 bases and J by 3 bases, with 5 bases of the junction left unmatched. The germline V gene has CDR1 SGHAT and CDR2 FQNNGV. This CDR3 region has 14 residues. CDR3 region: CASRHSGGGYEQYF. Written as DNA, the CDR3 is TGTGCCAGCAGACACAGCGGGGGGGGCTACGAGCAGTACTTC.

The rearrangement uses TRBV27 and TRBJ2-7, with 11 bases fitting TRBD1. The CDR3 runs to 14 residues. Trimming removed 10 bases from V and 5 bases from J; junction bases left unmatched: 10. Germline values: CDR1 MNHEY, CDR2 SMNVEV (reference sequence). CDR3 in amino acids: CATQRGTGGDEQYF. The DNA for the CDR3 is TGTGCCACCCAGAGGGGGACAGGGGGTGACGAGCAGTACTTC.

The chain has TRBV4-1 and TRBJ2-7; 9 bases are shared with TRBD1. Germline V gives CDR1 MGHRA, CDR2 YSYEKL. This CDR3 is built from 14 residues. V was clipped by 4 bases and J by 8 bases; unmatched bases: 9. CDR3 bases: TGCGCCAGCAGCCCGGGACAGGGAGGGTTTCAGCAGTACTTC. Translating gives CASSPGQGGFQQYF.

The chain is built from TRBV6-1 and TRBJ2-1, with 12 bases that match TRBD2. V was clipped by 4 bases and J by 7 bases; unmatched bases: 11. This CDR3 spans 17 amino acids. Germline assignment: CDR1 MNHNS and CDR2 SASEGT. The CDR3 nucleotides read TGTGCCAGCAGTGTTTCCACGGGACTAGCGGGTAGAAATGAGCAGTTCTTC. Translation gives CASSVSTGLAGRNEQFF.

The chain couples TRBV9 to TRBJ2-3, with D tentatively TRBD2 (7 bases). The V gene's germline CDR1 is SGDLS and CDR2 YYNGEE. V was trimmed by 4 bases and J by 5 bases, leaving 11 bases between them. The CDR3 totals 13 residues. CDR3: CASSLGGVDTQYF. In nucleotides, the CDR3 is TGTGCCAGCAGCTTAGGGGGGGTAGATACGCAGTATTTT.

This clone occurred a few times. This chain uses TRBV12-5 with TRBJ1-6; tentatively, D is TRBD1 (6 bases). CDR1 is LGHNT, CDR2 FRNRAP, per germline. The CDR3 has 16 amino acids. V was trimmed by 9 bases and J by 0 bases, leaving 15 bases between them. CDR3 in amino acids: CASGATGSSYNSPLHF. As DNA, the CDR3 is TGTGCTAGCGGGGCCACAGGGAGCTCCTATAATTCACCCCTCCACTTT.

The V call is TRBV5-4, the J call TRBJ2-5; the match to TRBD1 covers 7 bases. This CDR3 region has 15 residues. The V and J ends lost 5 bases and 5 bases, in that order; junction bases with no gene match: 12. CDR1 SGHNT and CDR2 YYREEE come from the germline V gene (reference sequence). The CDR3 reads CASSMKQGSMETQYF. Here the CDR3 DNA reads TGTGCCAGCAGTATGAAACAGGGGAGCATGGAGACCCAGTACTTC.

V is TRBV5-1 and J is TRBJ1-3; D is uncertain. CDR1 is SGHRS, CDR2 YFSETQ, per germline. V lost 0 bases, J lost 3 bases, and 10 bases lay in between. The CDR3 sequence is 15 residues long. As DNA, the CDR3 is TGCGCCAGCAGCTTGGATTCCGGTTATGGAAACACCATATATTTT. It specifies CASSLDSGYGNTIYF.

The CDR3 reads CASRIGVASQETQYF. The CDR3 nucleotides read TGTGCCAGCAGAATCGGGGTAGCGTCACAAGAGACCCAGTACTTC. The rearrangement joins TRBV6-5 to TRBJ2-5; TRBD2 might be the D (5 bases). Germline CDR1 is MNHEY and CDR2 is SVGAGI. This CDR3 spans 15 amino acids. V was pared by 6 bases and J by 2 bases, with 16 bases between.

The gene calls are TRBV7-6 and TRBJ1-1; TRBD1 is a possible D gene (5 bases). The CDR3 runs to 14 residues. Per germline, CDR1 SGHVS and CDR2 FNYEAQ. V was trimmed by 7 bases and J by 2 bases, leaving 14 bases between them. The CDR3 DNA sequence: TGTGCCAGCACCCCGTCCGGACACAACACTGAAGCTTTCTTT. It is translated as CASTPSGHNTEAFF.

The CDR3: CASRDRLKNTEAFF. In DNA, the CDR3 is TGCGCCAGCAGGGACAGGCTCAAGAACACTGAAGCTTTCTTT. The chain is built from TRBV5-1 and TRBJ1-1; 7 positions agree with TRBD1. J gave up 1 base and V 5 bases, and 5 bases lay outside the gene matches. CDR1 and CDR2 from the germline V gene are SGHRS and YFSETQ. The CDR3 is 14 amino acids. The full variable domain, its missing parts supplied by reference TRBV5-1 and TRBJ1-1, is KAGVTQTPRYLIKTRGQQVTLSCSPISGHRSVSWYQQTPGQGLQFLFEYFSETQRNKGNFPGRFSGRQFSNSRSEMNVSTLELGDSALYLCASRDRLKNTEAFFGQGTRLTVV.

This clone is a singleton in its sample. V is TRBV18 and J is TRBJ2-4; 7 bases map to TRBD1. The germline CDR1 and CDR2 sequences are KGHSH and LQKENI. J gave up 1 base and V 3 bases, and 3 bases lay outside the gene matches. The CDR3 runs to 15 residues. CDR3 DNA sequence: TGTGCCAGCTCACCTGGGACAGAGGCCAAAAACATTCAGTACTTC. Amino acids: CASSPGTEAKNIQYF. Full variable domain (missing parts from reference TRBV18 and TRBJ2-4): NAGVMQNPRHLVRRRGQEARLRCSPMKGHSHVYWYRQLPEEGLKFMVYLQKENIIDESGMPKERFSAEFPKEGPSILRIQQVVRGDSAAYFCASSPGTEAKNIQYFGAGTRLSVL.

This clone turned up a few times. The chain employs TRBV6-6 and TRBJ1-1; perhaps TRBD1 as D (5 bases). The V gene lost 0 bases and the J gene lost 4 bases, with 9 bases spanning the gap. Germline lookup yields CDR1 MNHNY and CDR2 SVGAGI (reference sequence). CDR3 length: 14 residues. The CDR3 DNA follows: TGTGCCAGCAGTTACTCGTCGGGGGGCACTGAAGCTTTCTTT. This translates into CASSYSSGGTEAFF.

The chain recombines TRBV14 with TRBJ1-3, with D perhaps TRBD1 (5 bases). CDR1 SGHDN and CDR2 FVKESK come from the germline V gene. Trimming left V 1 base short and J 3 bases short, with 19 bases between. There are 18 residues in the CDR3. As DNA, the CDR3 is TGTGCCAGCAGCCAAGGTCTGTTGTCTCGGGGGTTTGGAAACACCATATATTTT. This translates into CASSQGLLSRGFGNTIYF. The full variable domain, in which reference TRBV14 and TRBJ1-3 provide the parts outside the CDR3, is EAGVTQFPSHSVIEKGQTVTLRCDPISGHDNLYWYRRVMGKEIKFLLHFVKESKQDESGMPNNRFLAERTGGTYSTLKVQPAELEDSGVYFCASSQGLLSRGFGNTIYFGEGSWLTVV.

The rearrangement joins TRBV6-5 to TRBJ1-3; D not resolved. V was shortened by 2 bases and J by 4 bases, with 12 bases between the two germline ends. Germline V gene lookup returns CDR1 MNHEY and CDR2 SVGAGI. CDR3 length: 15 residues. CDR3 in amino acids: CASSYVTGNGNTIYF. The CDR3, as DNA: TGTGCCAGCAGTTACGTGACGGGGAACGGAAACACCATATATTTT.

The chain couples TRBV6-5 to TRBJ1-5; TRBD1 agrees at 9 bases. With 5 bases clipped from V and 4 bases from J, the junction kept 6 bases outside the gene matches. CDR1 MNHEY and CDR2 SVGAGI come from the germline V gene. This CDR3 spans 15 amino acids. The CDR3 coding sequence is TGTGCCAGCAGTCCTCCGGGACAGGGTAATCAGCCCCAGCATTTT. Translating gives CASSPPGQGNQPQHF.

The V gene is TRBV7-2, the J gene TRBJ1-6; 9 positions match TRBD1. The trim removed 2 bases at V and 9 bases at J, leaving 2 bases unmatched. The V gene's germline CDR1 is SGHTA and CDR2 FQGNSA. The CDR3 totals 14 residues. CDR3 nucleotide sequence: TGTGCCAGCAGCTTATGGGGACAGGGTTCACCCCTCCACTTT. Translating gives CASSLWGQGSPLHF.